The rows below give T cell receptor beta chains drawn from one sample of a study of T cell responses to AZD1222 COVID-19 vaccine. Clones were read by immunoSEQ multiplex PCR, and TCRdb kept only the in-frame ones, dropping some. The sample records about 110,000 clones, around 89% being singletons. Sequenced material: peripheral blood, taken on day 0 of AZD1222 vaccination. These TCRs come from an adult in good health. Both conserved end residues are part of each CDR3.

j_call v_call cdr3_aa
TRBJ2-3 TRBV7-9 CASTPGLAVTDTQYF
TRBJ2-1 TRBV6-2/TRBV6-3 CASSYHLPYNEQFF
TRBJ1-4 TRBV27 CASAKRTAGVEANEKLFF
TRBJ1-1 TRBV2 CASSSNLNTEAFF
TRBJ2-2 TRBV21-1 CASSKGWREGRTGELFF
TRBJ2-7 TRBV11-3 CASSSGTRREQYF
TRBJ1-2 TRBV7-2 CASSPTGRAYGYTF
TRBJ1-1 TRBV6-5 CASSYGTGLNTEAFF
TRBJ2-1 TRBV6-2/TRBV6-3 CASSMSGRSYNEQFF
TRBJ2-5 TRBV27 CASSPRRGETQYF